This entry is about one TCR beta chain. Libraries were prepared by immunoSEQ multiplex PCR; TCRdb keeps only in-frame clonotypes and omits some of them. The repertoire includes tens of thousands of clones, around 83% of them detected once, and around 17% sits in the top ten. These data originate in a study of OX40 agonist ivuxolimab in advanced cancers. The V end was cut by 2 bases, the J end by 6 bases, with 13 bases between. CDR1 is SEHNR and CDR2 is FQNEAQ in the germline V gene (reference sequence). CDR3 length: 14 amino acids. The sequenced sample was CD4+ or CD8+ T cells sorted from blood, obtained in a trial of the OX40 agonist ivuxolimab. The J gene is TRBJ1-1, the V gene TRBV7-9; the D gene is possibly TRBD1 (6 bases). This TCR was recovered from an adult with an advanced solid tumor such as melanoma, head and neck, liver or kidney cancer. CDR3 nucleotide sequence: TGTGCCAGCAGCTTATACAGGGAAGTACCTGAAGCTTTCTTT. It translates to CASSLYREVPEAFF.